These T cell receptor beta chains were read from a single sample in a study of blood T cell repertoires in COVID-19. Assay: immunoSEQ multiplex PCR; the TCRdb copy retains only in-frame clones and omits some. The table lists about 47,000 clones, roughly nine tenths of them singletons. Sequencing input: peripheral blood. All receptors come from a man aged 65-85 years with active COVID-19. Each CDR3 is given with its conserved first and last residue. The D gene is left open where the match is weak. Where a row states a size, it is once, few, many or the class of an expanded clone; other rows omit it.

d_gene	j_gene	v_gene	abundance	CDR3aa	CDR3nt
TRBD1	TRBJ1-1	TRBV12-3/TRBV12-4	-	CASEGARTEAFF	TGTGCCAGTGAGGGGGCAAGGACTGAAGCTTTCTTT
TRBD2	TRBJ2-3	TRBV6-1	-	CASSDKLGLAGDTQYF	TGTGCCAGCAGTGATAAGCTGGGACTAGCCGGAGATACGCAGTATTTT
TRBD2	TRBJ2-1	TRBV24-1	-	CATSRQGEGENEQFF	TGTGCCACCAGTAGACAAGGGGAGGGTGAGAATGAGCAGTTCTTC
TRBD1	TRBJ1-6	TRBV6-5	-	CASRPDRVGGPLHF	TGTGCCAGCAGACCCGACAGGGTTGGCGGACCCCTCCACTTT
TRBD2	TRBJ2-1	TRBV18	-	CASSPRGLAGGHEQFF	TGTGCCAGCTCACCACGGGGACTAGCGGGGGGGCATGAGCAGTTCTTC
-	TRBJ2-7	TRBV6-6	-	CASSYPEDEQYF	TGTGCCAGCAGTTACCCGGAGGACGAGCAGTACTTC
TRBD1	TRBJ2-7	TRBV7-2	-	CASSPDRVKAYEQYF	TGTGCCAGCAGCCCTGACAGGGTCAAGGCCTACGAGCAGTACTTC
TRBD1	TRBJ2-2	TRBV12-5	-	CASGSTGDTGELFF	TGTGCTAGTGGTTCGACAGGGGACACCGGGGAGCTGTTTTTT
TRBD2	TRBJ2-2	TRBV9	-	CASSVGLAGMNTGELFF	TGTGCCAGCAGCGTAGGACTAGCGGGCATGAACACCGGGGAGCTGTTTTTT
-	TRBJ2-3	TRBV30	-	CAWSVDVGGLTDTQYF	TGTGCCTGGAGTGTAGACGTGGGGGGGCTCACAGATACGCAGTATTTT
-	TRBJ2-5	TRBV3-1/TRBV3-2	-	CASSQDGSGSQETQYF	TGTGCCAGCAGCCAAGATGGATCGGGGAGTCAAGAGACCCAGTACTTC
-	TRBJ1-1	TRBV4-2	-	CASSQDWLRNTEAFF	TGTGCCAGCAGCCAAGACTGGCTCCGAAACACTGAAGCTTTCTTT
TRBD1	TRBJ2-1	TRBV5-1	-	CASSLQGGSIDEQFF	TGCGCCAGCAGCTTACAGGGGGGATCAATCGATGAGCAGTTCTTC
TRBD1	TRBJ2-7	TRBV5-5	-	CASSAGQGAYEQYF	TGTGCCAGCAGCGCGGGACAGGGGGCCTACGAGCAGTACTTC
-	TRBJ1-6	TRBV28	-	CASNTGLPNSPLHF	TGTGCCAGCAACACGGGACTGCCCAATTCACCCCTCCACTTT
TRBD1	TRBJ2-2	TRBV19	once	CAISGTGGTGELFF	TGTGCCATATCCGGGACAGGGGGGACCGGGGAGCTGTTTTTT
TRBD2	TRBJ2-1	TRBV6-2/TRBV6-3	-	CASSSGTSGGHYNEQFF	TGTGCCAGCAGTTCCGGGACTAGCGGGGGGCACTACAATGAGCAGTTCTTC
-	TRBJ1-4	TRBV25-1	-	CASSAGGARVEKLFF	TGTGCCAGCAGTGCAGGAGGGGCTCGTGTTGAAAAACTGTTTTTT
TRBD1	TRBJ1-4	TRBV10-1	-	CASSPGTGEKLFF	TGCGCCAGCAGCCCCGGGACAGGTGAAAAACTGTTTTTT
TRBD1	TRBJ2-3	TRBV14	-	CASSPRWTVRGQGTQYF	TGTGCCAGCAGCCCAAGGTGGACAGTCAGGGGGCAGGGTACGCAGTATTTT
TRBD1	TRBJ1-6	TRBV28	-	CASSPWTGDSPLHF	TGTGCCAGCAGTCCATGGACAGGGGACTCACCCCTCCACTTT
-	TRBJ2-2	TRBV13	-	CASSLMGQGKGGELFF	TGTGCCAGCAGCTTAATGGGGCAGGGTAAAGGCGGGGAGCTGTTTTTT
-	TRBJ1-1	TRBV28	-	CASSPNRGTEAFF	TGTGCCAGCAGTCCCAATCGCGGCACTGAAGCTTTCTTT
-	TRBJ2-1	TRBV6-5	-	CASRNGIYNEQFF	TGTGCCAGCAGAAACGGGATCTACAATGAGCAGTTCTTC
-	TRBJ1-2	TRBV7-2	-	CASKEGFEGHHF	TGTGCCAGCAAGGAAGGGTTTGAGGGCCACCACTTC
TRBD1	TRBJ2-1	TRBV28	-	CASRQGGNRDEQFF	TGTGCCAGCAGACAGGGGGGAAACCGAGATGAGCAGTTCTTC
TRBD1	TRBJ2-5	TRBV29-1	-	CSVEEISWDRAYQETQYF	TGCAGCGTTGAAGAAATAAGTTGGGACAGGGCGTACCAAGAGACCCAGTACTTC
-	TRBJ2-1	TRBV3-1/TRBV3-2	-	CASNQAAAASYEQFF	TGTGCCAGCAACCAAGCGGCGGCGGCCTCTTATGAGCAGTTCTTC
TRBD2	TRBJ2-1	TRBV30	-	CAWSGPINQRGSYNEQFF	TGTGCCTGGAGTGGTCCCATCAACCAGCGGGGGAGCTACAATGAGCAGTTCTTC
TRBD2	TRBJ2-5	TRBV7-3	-	CASSPIAGGPLETQYF	TGTGCCAGCAGCCCCATAGCGGGGGGGCCTTTAGAGACCCAGTACTTC
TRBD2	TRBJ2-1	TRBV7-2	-	CASSPVAGGPDEQFF	TGTGCCAGCAGTCCCGTAGCGGGGGGGCCGGATGAGCAGTTCTTC
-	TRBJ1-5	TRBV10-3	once	CAISESHGGGQPQHF	TGTGCCATCAGTGAGTCTCACGGGGGGGGTCAGCCCCAGCATTTT
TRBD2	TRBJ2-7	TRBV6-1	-	CASRSSGGYSYEQYF	TGTGCCAGCAGGAGTAGCGGGGGCTACTCCTACGAGCAGTACTTC